A selection of T cell receptor beta chains follows, all from one sample in a study of T cell responses to AZD1222 COVID-19 vaccine. Generated by immunoSEQ multiplex PCR, the TCRdb table keeps only in-frame clones and is missing some. The sample includes some 80,000 clones, roughly 90% of them seen just once. This specimen was peripheral blood, taken on day 0 of AZD1222 vaccination. The receptors here all came from an adult in good health. CDR3s include the opening cysteine and the closing phenylalanine or tryptophan. Each record gives: CDR3 length, clone size, V gene, J gene, D gene, CDR3 protein, CDR3 DNA. D genes are given only for firm matches. Clone size, where shown, is once, few, many, or a class for clones that have expanded.

length: 13; size: once; V: TRBV28; J: TRBJ1-2; D: .; CDR3: CASSLHGNYGYTF; DNA: TGTGCCAGCAGTTTACATGGTAACTATGGCTACACCTTC
length: 15; size: once; V: TRBV6-6; J: TRBJ1-3; D: .; CDR3: CASSYFGPSGNTIYF; DNA: TGTGCCAGCAGTTACTTTGGTCCATCGGGAAACACCATATATTTT
length: 13; size: .; V: TRBV12-3/TRBV12-4; J: TRBJ1-4; D: .; CDR3: CASRDRLNEKLFF; DNA: TGTGCCAGCAGGGACAGACTTAATGAAAAACTGTTTTTT
length: 12; size: .; V: TRBV6-2/TRBV6-3; J: TRBJ2-4; D: .; CDR3: CASSYTGNIQYF; DNA: TGTGCCAGCAGTTATACGGGAAACATTCAGTACTTC
length: 14; size: .; V: TRBV29-1; J: TRBJ1-1; D: .; CDR3: CSVLRTTLNTEAFF; DNA: TGCAGCGTTCTTCGAACAACTCTGAACACTGAAGCTTTCTTT
length: 17; size: .; V: TRBV5-1; J: TRBJ2-1; D: TRBD2; CDR3: CASTGNSGGAGYNEQFF; DNA: TGCGCCAGCACGGGAAACAGCGGGGGGGCTGGTTACAATGAGCAGTTCTTC
length: 16; size: .; V: TRBV28; J: TRBJ2-2; D: TRBD1; CDR3: CASSLSPTGGYGELFF; DNA: TGTGCCAGCAGTTTATCCCCGACAGGGGGTTACGGGGAGCTGTTTTTT
length: 14; size: .; V: TRBV28; J: TRBJ1-5; D: TRBD1; CDR3: CASSYRGPGQPQHF; DNA: TGTGCCAGCAGCTACAGGGGGCCGGGTCAGCCCCAGCATTTT
length: 15; size: .; V: TRBV6-5; J: TRBJ1-2; D: TRBD1; CDR3: CASTQGTGGNYGYTF; DNA: TGTGCCAGCACCCAAGGGACAGGGGGTAACTATGGCTACACCTTC
length: 14; size: .; V: TRBV29-1; J: TRBJ2-7; D: .; CDR3: CSVGTRDGAYEQYF; DNA: TGCAGCGTTGGGACCCGGGACGGAGCCTACGAGCAGTACTTC
length: 12; size: .; V: TRBV28; J: TRBJ2-1; D: TRBD2; CDR3: CASSRTSNEQFF; DNA: TGTGCCAGCAGCCGGACTAGTAATGAGCAGTTCTTC
length: 15; size: .; V: TRBV7-9; J: TRBJ2-7; D: TRBD2; CDR3: CASSTSGVASYEQYF; DNA: TGTGCCAGCAGCACTAGCGGGGTGGCGTCCTACGAGCAGTACTTC
length: 16; size: .; V: TRBV5-1; J: TRBJ2-7; D: TRBD2; CDR3: CASSLESGATSYEQYF; DNA: TGCGCCAGCAGCTTGGAGAGCGGGGCAACCTCCTACGAGCAGTACTTC
length: 19; size: .; V: TRBV7-8; J: TRBJ2-7; D: .; CDR3: CASSPIWDRIQRVSYEQYF; DNA: TGTGCCAGCAGCCCCATTTGGGACCGCATCCAAAGGGTCTCCTACGAGCAGTACTTC
length: 12; size: .; V: TRBV7-8; J: TRBJ1-3; D: .; CDR3: CASSLEQSTIYF; DNA: TGTGCCAGCAGCTTAGAACAGAGCACCATATATTTT
length: 13; size: .; V: TRBV27; J: TRBJ1-6; D: .; CDR3: CASSSLGNSPLHF; DNA: TGTGCCAGCAGTTCGTTGGGAAATTCACCCCTCCACTTT
length: 16; size: .; V: TRBV7-2; J: TRBJ2-1; D: .; CDR3: CASSTRQRSSYNEQFF; DNA: TGTGCCAGCAGCACCCGACAGAGAAGCTCCTACAATGAGCAGTTCTTC
length: 12; size: .; V: TRBV5-6; J: TRBJ2-7; D: .; CDR3: CASSEGGYEQYF; DNA: TGTGCCAGCAGTGAGGGGGGATACGAGCAGTACTTC
length: 16; size: .; V: TRBV21-1; J: TRBJ1-6; D: .; CDR3: CASSKGSRKGNSPLHF; DNA: TGTGCCAGCAGCAAAGGAAGTCGGAAAGGGAACTCACCCCTCCACTTT
length: 15; size: few; V: TRBV5-1; J: TRBJ2-3; D: .; CDR3: CASSRRGQSTDTQYF; DNA: TGCGCCAGCAGTCGCCGGGGACAAAGCACAGATACGCAGTATTTT
length: 16; size: .; V: TRBV7-2; J: TRBJ1-6; D: .; CDR3: CASSLPEGSYNSPLHF; DNA: TGTGCCAGCAGCCTCCCGGAGGGTTCCTATAATTCACCCCTCCACTTT
length: 13; size: .; V: TRBV25-1; J: TRBJ2-7; D: .; CDR3: CASTGVDSYEQYF; DNA: TGTGCCAGCACAGGGGTCGACTCCTACGAGCAGTACTTC
length: 15; size: .; V: TRBV7-8; J: TRBJ1-2; D: .; CDR3: CASSSRGELGSGYTF; DNA: TGTGCCAGCAGCTCACGGGGCGAGTTGGGGAGCGGCTACACCTTC
length: 13; size: once; V: TRBV10-1; J: TRBJ1-1; D: .; CDR3: CASSAVGTAEAFF; DNA: TGCGCCAGCAGTGCTGTGGGAACCGCTGAAGCTTTCTTT
length: 17; size: .; V: TRBV7-2; J: TRBJ1-3; D: .; CDR3: CASSLGWGASSGNTIYF; DNA: TGTGCCAGCAGCTTGGGGTGGGGGGCCTCCTCTGGAAACACCATATATTTT
length: 13; size: .; V: TRBV28; J: TRBJ2-2; D: .; CDR3: CASSLDFTGELFF; DNA: TGTGCCAGCAGTCTAGATTTCACCGGGGAGCTGTTTTTT
length: 15; size: .; V: TRBV6-2/TRBV6-3; J: TRBJ1-1; D: .; CDR3: CASSSRAGVNTEAFF; DNA: TGTGCCAGCAGTTCCCGGGCAGGGGTGAACACTGAAGCTTTCTTT
length: 17; size: few; V: TRBV9; J: TRBJ1-2; D: .; CDR3: CASSVNRAGPDRYGYTF; DNA: TGTGCCAGCAGCGTAAATCGCGCAGGGCCAGACCGCTATGGCTACACCTTC
length: 14; size: few; V: TRBV5-4; J: TRBJ2-7; D: .; CDR3: CASSLDLGNREQYF; DNA: TGTGCCAGCAGCTTGGATCTGGGGAACAGAGAGCAGTACTTC
length: 14; size: .; V: TRBV4-3; J: TRBJ1-3; D: .; CDR3: CASSQERQGNTIYF; DNA: TGCGCCAGCAGCCAGGAACGACAGGGAAACACCATATATTTT
length: 13; size: .; V: TRBV7-8; J: TRBJ1-4; D: .; CDR3: CASSLSKFEKLFF; DNA: TGTGCCAGCAGCTTATCCAAATTTGAAAAACTGTTTTTT
length: 15; size: .; V: TRBV6-1; J: TRBJ1-1; D: .; CDR3: CASSEAGRPSTEAFF; DNA: TGTGCCAGCAGTGAAGCTGGACGGCCGAGCACTGAAGCTTTCTTT
length: 14; size: .; V: TRBV3-1/TRBV3-2; J: TRBJ1-5; D: .; CDR3: CASSQAASNQPQHF; DNA: TGTGCCAGCAGCCAAGCGGCTTCCAATCAGCCCCAGCATTTT
length: 12; size: few; V: TRBV5-5; J: TRBJ2-1; D: .; CDR3: CASLRSNNEQFF; DNA: TGTGCCAGCTTACGATCCAACAATGAGCAGTTCTTC
length: 14; size: .; V: TRBV19; J: TRBJ1-1; D: .; CDR3: CASSEGRMNTEAFF; DNA: TGTGCCAGTAGTGAGGGACGGATGAACACTGAAGCTTTCTTT
length: 14; size: .; V: TRBV11-3; J: TRBJ1-1; D: .; CDR3: CASSSGAEGTEAFF; DNA: TGTGCCAGCAGCTCCGGGGCAGAGGGGACTGAAGCTTTCTTT
length: 14; size: once; V: TRBV4-3; J: TRBJ1-1; D: .; CDR3: CASSQETVNTEAFF; DNA: TGCGCCAGCAGCCAAGAAACAGTGAACACTGAAGCCTTCTTT
length: 15; size: few; V: TRBV5-4; J: TRBJ1-6; D: .; CDR3: CASSLPGNGLSPLHF; DNA: TGTGCCAGCAGCTTGCCGGGGAACGGTCTTTCACCCCTCCACTTT
length: 14; size: .; V: TRBV21-1; J: TRBJ1-5; D: .; CDR3: CASSRHCRNQPQHF; DNA: TGTGCCAGCAGCAGGCACTGTCGCAATCAGCCCCAGCATTTT
length: 19; size: .; V: TRBV7-2; J: TRBJ2-1; D: .; CDR3: CASSSKKGTGMSSYNEQFF; DNA: TGTGCCAGCAGCTCCAAAAAAGGGACCGGGATGAGCTCCTACAATGAGCAGTTCTTC
length: 17; size: .; V: TRBV11-2; J: TRBJ2-2; D: TRBD2; CDR3: CASSLASAGVFTGELFF; DNA: TGTGCCAGCAGCTTAGCGTCGGCGGGGGTCTTCACCGGGGAGCTGTTTTTT
length: 15; size: .; V: TRBV19; J: TRBJ1-2; D: .; CDR3: CASSIVTGLRDGYTF; DNA: TGTGCCAGTAGTATAGTAACGGGATTGAGGGATGGCTACACCTTC
length: 13; size: .; V: TRBV2; J: TRBJ2-5; D: .; CDR3: CASSEWALKTQYF; DNA: TGTGCCAGCAGTGAGTGGGCTCTAAAGACCCAGTACTTC
length: 16; size: .; V: TRBV5-1; J: TRBJ1-3; D: .; CDR3: CASSDLSSWSGNTIYF; DNA: TGCGCCAGCAGCGACCTGTCTTCGTGGTCCGGAAACACCATATATTTT
length: 12; size: .; V: TRBV5-6; J: TRBJ2-1; D: .; CDR3: CASSLIPNEQFF; DNA: TGTGCCAGCAGCTTGATTCCAAATGAGCAGTTCTTC
length: 14; size: .; V: TRBV3-1/TRBV3-2; J: TRBJ1-1; D: .; CDR3: CASSQDYPGSEAFF; DNA: TGTGCCAGCAGCCAAGATTATCCAGGATCTGAAGCTTTCTTT
length: 15; size: .; V: TRBV5-1; J: TRBJ2-1; D: TRBD2; CDR3: CASSTDGGGYNEQFF; DNA: TGCGCCAGCAGCACGGACGGCGGGGGATACAATGAGCAGTTCTTC
length: 17; size: .; V: TRBV28; J: TRBJ1-4; D: TRBD1; CDR3: CASSPAKRGQGGEKLFF; DNA: TGTGCCAGCAGTCCTGCGAAAAGAGGACAGGGAGGAGAAAAACTGTTTTTT
length: 14; size: .; V: TRBV20-1; J: TRBJ1-5; D: .; CDR3: CSASRGDINQPQHF; DNA: TGCAGTGCTAGTCGGGGGGATATCAATCAGCCCCAGCATTTT
length: 14; size: .; V: TRBV11-2; J: TRBJ1-1; D: TRBD1; CDR3: CASRRQGASAEAFF; DNA: TGTGCCAGCAGGCGACAGGGGGCGTCGGCTGAAGCTTTCTTT
length: 12; size: few; V: TRBV5-8; J: TRBJ2-7; D: .; CDR3: CASVGYSYEQYF; DNA: TGTGCCAGCGTGGGATACTCCTACGAGCAGTACTTC
length: 15; size: .; V: TRBV28; J: TRBJ1-4; D: .; CDR3: CASRGEAATNEKLFF; DNA: TGTGCCAGCAGGGGCGAGGCAGCAACTAATGAAAAACTGTTTTTT
length: 19; size: .; V: TRBV21-1; J: TRBJ2-5; D: .; CDR3: CASSSSEGTSGGEQETQYF; DNA: TGTGCCAGCAGCTCATCGGAGGGGACTAGCGGGGGGGAGCAAGAGACCCAGTACTTC
length: 12; size: .; V: TRBV19; J: TRBJ2-2; D: .; CDR3: CASSFGGGELFF; DNA: TGTGCCAGTTCTTTCGGCGGCGGGGAGCTGTTTTTT
length: 16; size: once; V: TRBV5-4; J: TRBJ1-5; D: TRBD1; CDR3: CASSLSGTGANQPQHF; DNA: TGTGCCAGCAGCTTGTCTGGGACAGGGGCGAATCAGCCCCAGCATTTT
length: 15; size: .; V: TRBV28; J: TRBJ2-3; D: .; CDR3: CASSLSGRGTDTQYF; DNA: TGTGCCAGCAGTTTATCTGGCAGGGGCACAGATACGCAGTATTTT
length: 15; size: few; V: TRBV28; J: TRBJ1-1; D: TRBD1; CDR3: CASSLRGTGNTEAFF; DNA: TGTGCCAGCAGTTTACGTGGGACAGGGAACACTGAAGCTTTCTTT